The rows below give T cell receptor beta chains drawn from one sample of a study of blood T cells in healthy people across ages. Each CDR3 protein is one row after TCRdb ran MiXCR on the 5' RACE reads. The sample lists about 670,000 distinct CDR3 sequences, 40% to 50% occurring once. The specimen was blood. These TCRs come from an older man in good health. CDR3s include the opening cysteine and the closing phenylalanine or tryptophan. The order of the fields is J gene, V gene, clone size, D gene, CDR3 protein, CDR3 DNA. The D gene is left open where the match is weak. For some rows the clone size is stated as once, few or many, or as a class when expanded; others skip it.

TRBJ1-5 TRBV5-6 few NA CASSPRRSNQPQHF TGTGCCAGCAGCCCCCGACGGAGCAATCAGCCCCAGCATTTT
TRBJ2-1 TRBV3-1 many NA CASSPRSYNEQFF TGTGCCAGCAGCCCCCGCTCCTACAATGAGCAGTTCTTC
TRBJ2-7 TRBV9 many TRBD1 CASSVRDRSYEQYF TGTGCCAGCAGCGTCCGGGACAGGTCCTACGAGCAGTACTTC
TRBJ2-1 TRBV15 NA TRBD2 CAASRRLALRVGYNEQFF TGTGCCGCCAGCAGGAGACTAGCCTTGCGAGTTGGCTACAACGAGCAGTTCTTC
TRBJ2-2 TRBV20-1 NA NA CSAPQGGRGNTGELFF TGCAGTGCTCCCCAGGGGGGGCGGGGAAACACCGGGGAGCTGTTTTTT
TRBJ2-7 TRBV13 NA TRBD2 CASSSAPGTSGSGRLDEQYF TGTGCCAGCAGCTCTGCCCCCGGGACTAGCGGATCGGGGCGGCTCGACGAGCAGTACTTC
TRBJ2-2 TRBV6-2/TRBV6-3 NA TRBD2 CASSRTSVNTGELFF TGTGCCAGCAGCCGTACTAGCGTTAACACCGGGGAGCTGTTTTTT
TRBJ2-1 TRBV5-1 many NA CASSLAQAGFNEQFF TGCGCCAGCAGCTTGGCGCAGGCAGGTTTTAATGAGCAGTTCTTC
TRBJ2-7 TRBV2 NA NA CAGSGRGYEQYF TGTGCCGGCAGTGGCCGAGGCTACGAGCAGTACTTC
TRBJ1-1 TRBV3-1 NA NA CASSQGRSPNTEAFF TGTGCCAGCAGCCAAGGACGGTCCCCGAACACTGAAGCTTTCTTT
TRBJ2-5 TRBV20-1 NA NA CSARAVGTRQETQYF TGCAGTGCTAGAGCCGTCGGGACACGACAAGAGACCCAGTACTTC
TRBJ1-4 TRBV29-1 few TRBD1 CSVGGQGSEKLFF TGCAGCGTTGGGGGACAGGGGTCTGAAAAACTGTTTTTT
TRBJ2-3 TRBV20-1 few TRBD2 CRGLAGASTDTQYF TGCAGGGGACTAGCGGGGGCTAGCACAGATACGCAGTATTTT
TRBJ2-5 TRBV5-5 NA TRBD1 CASSETPGGRETQYF TGTGCCAGCAGCGAAACCCCAGGGGGCCGGGAGACCCAGTACTTC
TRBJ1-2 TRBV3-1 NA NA CASSQAGGAYYGYTF TGTGCCAGCAGCCAAGCTGGGGGCGCTTACTATGGCTACACCTTC
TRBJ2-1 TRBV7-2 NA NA CASSLEAHNEQFF TGTGCCAGCAGCTTAGAGGCACACAATGAGCAGTTCTTC
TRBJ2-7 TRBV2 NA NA CASRENAYEQYF TGTGCCAGCAGGGAGAATGCCTACGAGCAGTACTTC
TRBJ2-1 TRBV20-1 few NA CSARDLGSSSYNEQFF TGCAGTGCTAGAGATTTGGGGTCGAGCTCCTACAATGAGCAGTTCTTC
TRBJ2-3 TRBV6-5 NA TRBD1 CASSRGTGADTQYF TGTGCCAGCAGTCGCGGGACAGGGGCAGATACGCAGTATTTT
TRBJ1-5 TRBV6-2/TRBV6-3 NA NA CASRRGLNQPQHF TGTGCCAGCAGACGAGGATTAAATCAGCCCCAGCATTTT
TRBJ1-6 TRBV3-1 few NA CASSQEGGGRNSPLHF TGTGCCAGCAGCCAAGAGGGTGGGGGGCGTAATTCACCCCTCCACTTT
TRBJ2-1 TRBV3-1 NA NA CASSQEGVVGLLGEQFF TGTGCCAGCAGCCAAGAGGGGGTCGTAGGACTTCTCGGTGAGCAGTTCTTC
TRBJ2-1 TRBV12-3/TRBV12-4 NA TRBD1 CASSPRQGSYNEQFF TGTGCCAGCAGTCCCCGACAGGGTTCCTACAATGAGCAGTTCTTC
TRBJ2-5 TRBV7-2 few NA CASSLARGGLETQYF TGTGCCAGCAGCTTAGCGCGCGGGGGCTTGGAGACCCAGTACTTC
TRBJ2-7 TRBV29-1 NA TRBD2 CSVSSGQYNEQYF TGCAGCGTTTCTAGCGGCCAATACAATGAGCAGTACTTC
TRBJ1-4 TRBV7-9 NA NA CASSPTGRNEKLFF TGTGCCAGCAGCCCGACAGGACGTAATGAAAAACTGTTTTTT
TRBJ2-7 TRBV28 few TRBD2 CASKSGGSSYEQYF TGTGCCAGCAAATCGGGAGGGAGCTCCTACGAGCAGTACTTC
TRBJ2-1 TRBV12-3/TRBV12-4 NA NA CASSFGVWGRVYNEQFF TGTGCCAGCAGTTTTGGGGTCTGGGGAAGGGTTTACAATGAGCAGTTCTTC
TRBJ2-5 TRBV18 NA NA CASSPAVNQETQYF TGTGCCAGCTCACCCGCGGTAAACCAAGAGACCCAGTACTTC
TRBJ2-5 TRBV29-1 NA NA CSVNGGSTSDEQYF TGCAGCGTGAACGGGGGCTCCACCTCCGATGAGCAGTACTTC
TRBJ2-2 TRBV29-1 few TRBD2 CSVERGSNTGELFF TGCAGCGTTGAGCGGGGGTCAAACACCGGGGAGCTGTTTTTT
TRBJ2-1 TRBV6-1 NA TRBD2 CASSAVAGGPYNEQFF TGTGCCAGCAGTGCTGTAGCGGGAGGACCCTACAATGAGCAGTTCTTC
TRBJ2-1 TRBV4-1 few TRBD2 CASSQEPQREFIYNEQFF TGCGCCAGCAGCCAAGAGCCCCAGCGGGAGTTTATCTACAATGAGCAGTTCTTC
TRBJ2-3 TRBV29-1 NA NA CSVGGVGAITDTQYF TGCAGCGTTGGAGGGGTGGGTGCAATCACAGATACGCAGTATTTT
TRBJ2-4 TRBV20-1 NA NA CSAVEVRGAKNIQYF TGCAGTGCCGTGGAGGTTCGAGGGGCGAAAAACATTCAGTACTTC
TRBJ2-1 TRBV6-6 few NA CASKTGPSYNEQFF TGTGCCAGCAAGACGGGACCGTCCTACAATGAGCAGTTCTTC
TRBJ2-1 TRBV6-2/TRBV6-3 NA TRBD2 CASKDEGLAGEVQFF TGTGCCAGCAAAGACGAGGGACTAGCGGGAGAGGTGCAGTTCTTC
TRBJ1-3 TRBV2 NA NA CASSPSGAQSGNTIYF TGTGCCAGCAGTCCCTCAGGAGCGCAGTCTGGAAACACCATATATTTT
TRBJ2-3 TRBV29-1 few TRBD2 CSVTSGSSTDTQYF TGCAGCGTTACTAGCGGGAGTAGCACAGATACGCAGTATTTT
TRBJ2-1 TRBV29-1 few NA CSATKRGALARNEQFF TGCAGCGCAACAAAACGAGGGGCGCTGGCTAGGAATGAGCAGTTCTTC
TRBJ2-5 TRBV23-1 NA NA CASSSQIRHQQETQYF TGCGCCAGCAGTTCACAAATCCGGCACCAACAAGAGACCCAGTACTTC
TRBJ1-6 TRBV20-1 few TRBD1 CSAQGGINSPLHF TGCAGTGCTCAGGGGGGGATTAATTCACCCCTCCACTTT
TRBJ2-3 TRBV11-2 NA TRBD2 CASSLLSRGSQTDTQYF TGTGCCAGCAGCTTATTGAGCCGCGGGAGTCAGACAGATACGCAGTATTTT
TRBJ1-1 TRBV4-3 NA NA CASSQDLEGGITGAFF TGCGCCAGCAGCCAAGACTTAGAGGGGGGTATCACGGGAGCTTTCTTT